This T cell receptor beta chain was found in a study of blood T cell repertoires in COVID-19. Study details: Whether acute or convalescent, the COVID-19 samples came from the United States, Italy and Spain.

This CDR3 is built from 11 residues. The germline CDR1 and CDR2 sequences are SNHLY and FYNNEI. V was cut by 3 bases and J by 3 bases, with 3 bases left in between. Categorization into cohorts depended on clinical history that participants reported. As handled by the study authors: Reference gene primer amplification gave estimated nucleated cell counts. Sequencing used immunoSEQ multiplex PCR; TCRdb keeps in-frame clones, though not all of them. V and J calls plus clone size are reproduced from that table; the DNA served to infer D and trimming. Of 150,000 or so clones in the sample, approximately 86% are singletons; the top ten hold 4%.

This sequence originates from a woman between 40 and 55 years old who had been exposed to COVID-19. Sequences were obtained from PBMCs or T cells enriched from blood (not recorded which). The chain is built from TRBV2 and TRBJ2-7, with D unresolved. CDR3 coding DNA: TGTGCCAGCAGTGAGCGCTACGAGCAGTACTTC. This sequence encodes CASSERYEQYF.